There are a few counts of the clone carrying this TCR beta chain. The antigen remains undetermined. These data are taken from a study of post-analysis software for immune sequencing data. Across the study: The cohort encompassed relapsing-remitting, secondary progressive and progressive-relapsing multiple sclerosis disease courses. Broader study findings: Controls significantly exceeded multiple sclerosis patients in normalized Chao1 diversity.

Incorporated into the TCR beta cDNA libraries were unique molecular identifiers, which served to reduce PCR and sequencing biases. Once 1 to 10 million T cells were used, roughly 0.5 million cDNA molecules resulted. Via MiXCR, TCRdb re-called the PCR reads, giving one row per CDR3 protein. Altogether approximately 730,000 distinct CDR3 sequences are present, around 27% being singletons, with the ten largest covering about 0.5%. The sequencing sample was made of blood. The sequence derives from a girl between 10 and 17 years old with multiple sclerosis.

This CDR3 reads CASSLELKETQYF. CDR3 sequence (DNA): TGCGCCAGCAGCTTGGAATTGAAAGAGACCCAGTACTTC. The genes are TRBV5-1 and TRBJ2-5; D call uncertain. The CDR3 consists of 13 residues. The germline CDR1 and CDR2 sequences are SGHRS and YFSETQ. V lost 0 bases and J lost 3, with 6 bases in between.